The rows below give T cell receptor beta chains drawn from one sample of a study of T cell clones after liver transplantation. The assay was immunoSEQ multiplex PCR, and TCRdb's table has in-frame clones only and misses some. Of around 60,000 clones listed, 60% to 80% are singletons. Sample: CD4+ T cells from blood, taken before liver transplant. The receptors were gathered from a human donor who received a liver transplant. CDR3s include the opening cysteine and the closing phenylalanine or tryptophan. The D gene is left open where the match is weak. Clone sizes are given selectively: once, few, many, or a class where the clone is expanded.

v_gene	j_gene	d_gene	abundance	CDR3aa	CDR3nt
TRBV10-2	TRBJ2-3	TRBD1	.	CASSDRTGSSTDTQYF	TGCGCCAGCAGCGATAGGACAGGATCAAGCACAGATACGCAGTATTTT
TRBV9	TRBJ1-6	TRBD1	.	CASSVGGTGGYNSPLHF	TGTGCCAGCAGCGTAGGGGGGACAGGGGGGTATAATTCACCCCTCCACTTT
TRBV9	TRBJ1-4	TRBD1	.	CASSPTDRVIEKLFF	TGTGCCAGCAGCCCCACGGACAGGGTTATTGAAAAACTGTTTTTT
TRBV6-5	TRBJ1-6	TRBD1	.	CASRGDRARNSPLHF	TGTGCCAGCAGGGGGGACAGGGCGCGGAATTCACCCCTCCACTTT
TRBV6-6	TRBJ1-1	.	.	CASSAGVEVTEAFF	TGTGCCAGCAGTGCCGGGGTGGAGGTCACTGAAGCTTTCTTT
TRBV6-1	TRBJ2-5	TRBD1	.	CASSEWGWTGGFSETQYF	TGTGCCAGCAGTGAATGGGGGTGGACAGGGGGCTTTTCAGAGACCCAGTACTTC
TRBV2	TRBJ2-6	TRBD1	.	CASRGLTGVGSGANVLTF	TGTGCCAGCAGGGGCTTGACAGGGGTGGGCTCCGGGGCCAACGTCCTGACTTTC
TRBV13	TRBJ1-4	TRBD1	.	CASSLRGTANEKLFF	TGTGCCAGCAGCTTACGGGGGACAGCTAATGAAAAACTGTTTTTT
TRBV7-9	TRBJ2-4	.	.	CASSPSLPGSIRTSNIQYF	TGTGCCAGCAGCCCATCCTTACCAGGGTCAATCAGAACCTCAAACATTCAGTACTTC
TRBV5-1	TRBJ2-7	TRBD1	.	CASSSGGQSYEQYF	TGCGCCAGCAGCTCTGGGGGACAGTCCTACGAGCAGTACTTC
TRBV5-1	TRBJ1-2	TRBD1	.	CASSTSYQGADGYTF	TGCGCCAGCAGTACCAGTTATCAGGGGGCAGATGGCTACACCTTC
TRBV2	TRBJ2-7	.	many	CASNLDRSSYEQYF	TGTGCCAGCAACCTGGACAGAAGCTCCTACGAGCAGTACTTC
TRBV2	TRBJ2-2	TRBD1	.	CASSVRQGANGELFF	TGTGCCAGCAGTGTTAGACAGGGGGCCAACGGGGAGCTGTTTTTT
TRBV6-1	TRBJ1-5	TRBD1	many	CASSSDRWNQPQHF	TGTGCCAGCAGCTCGGACAGGTGGAATCAGCCCCAGCATTTT
TRBV4-2	TRBJ1-1	.	few	CASVAGAEAFF	TGTGCCAGCGTTGCCGGGGCTGAAGCTTTCTTT
TRBV5-1	TRBJ2-2	TRBD2	few	CASSFPREGTLFF	TGCGCCAGCAGCTTCCCCAGGGAGGGGACGCTGTTTTTT
TRBV30	TRBJ2-3	.	.	CAWSLQGGTDTQYF	TGTGCCTGGAGTCTACAGGGGGGGACAGATACGCAGTATTTT
TRBV15	TRBJ1-1	TRBD1	.	CATSVRRGTGMRTEAFF	TGTGCCACCAGCGTTAGACGGGGGACAGGGATGAGGACTGAAGCTTTCTTT
TRBV5-4	TRBJ1-3	.	once	CASSFQGNRNTIYF	TGTGCCAGCAGCTTTCAGGGGAATAGAAACACCATATATTTT
TRBV5-5	TRBJ1-1	.	.	CASSFMAGSTEAFF	TGTGCCAGCAGCTTTATGGCCGGGAGTACTGAAGCTTTCTTT
TRBV2	TRBJ2-7	TRBD2	.	CASSVSPGGEQYF	TGTGCCAGCAGTGTGAGCCCGGGGGGCGAGCAGTACTTC
TRBV6-6	TRBJ2-1	TRBD2	many	CASKSGGFSYNEQFF	TGTGCCAGCAAGTCGGGGGGGTTTTCCTACAATGAGCAGTTCTTC
TRBV5-4	TRBJ1-6	.	few	CASSLDRGSNSPLHF	TGTGCCAGCAGCTTGGATCGGGGAAGCAATTCACCCCTCCACTTT
TRBV5-1	TRBJ1-2	.	.	CASSPADSNYGYTF	TGCGCCAGCAGTCCCGCAGATTCTAACTATGGCTACACCTTC
TRBV19	TRBJ1-6	.	.	CASSIKPDSPLHF	TGTGCCAGTAGTATTAAGCCGGATTCACCCCTCCACTTT
TRBV19	TRBJ1-4	TRBD1	once	CASSAEQGGNEKLFF	TGTGCCAGTAGTGCCGAACAGGGGGGCAATGAAAAACTGTTTTTT
TRBV7-6	TRBJ1-3	.	.	CASSQASTHTIYF	TGTGCCAGCAGCCAGGCCAGTACGCACACCATATATTTT
TRBV25-1	TRBJ2-1	TRBD2	.	CASRPGSGDYNEQFF	TGTGCCAGCAGGCCAGGGAGCGGGGACTACAATGAGCAGTTCTTC
TRBV9	TRBJ2-7	TRBD2	.	CASSVATGLAGEQYF	TGTGCCAGCAGCGTAGCTACTGGACTAGCTGGTGAGCAGTACTTC
TRBV4-1	TRBJ2-4	.	.	CASSQDLRSAKNIQYF	TGCGCCAGCAGCCAAGATCTCAGGTCCGCCAAAAACATTCAGTACTTC
TRBV5-1	TRBJ2-1	TRBD2	.	CASSLVLAGGGDEQFF	TGCGCCAGCAGCTTGGTTCTAGCGGGGGGTGGAGATGAGCAGTTCTTC
TRBV5-8	TRBJ2-3	TRBD2	once	CASSLGLAGGLPDTQYF	TGTGCCAGCAGCTTGGGACTAGCGGGGGGGCTGCCAGATACGCAGTATTTT
TRBV30	TRBJ1-1	.	.	CAWSGKGRDTEAFF	TGTGCCTGGAGTGGCAAGGGGAGGGACACTGAAGCTTTCTTT
TRBV25-1	TRBJ2-2	TRBD1	.	CASRGQLVTGELFF	TGTGCCAGCAGGGGACAGCTAGTAACCGGGGAGCTGTTTTTT
TRBV30	TRBJ1-3	TRBD1	few	CAWRGSGGYGNTIYF	TGTGCCTGGAGAGGGTCAGGGGGCTATGGAAACACCATATATTTT
TRBV25-1	TRBJ2-7	TRBD1	once	CASSEYRQGAIWKQYF	TGCGCCAGCAGTGAATATAGACAGGGGGCAATTTGGAAGCAGTACTTC
TRBV18	TRBJ1-2	TRBD1	once	CASSPGQGARFAYGYTF	TGTGCCAGCTCACCAGGGCAGGGGGCGCGTTTTGCCTATGGCTACACCTTC
TRBV19	TRBJ1-1	TRBD1	.	CASSIGTANTEAFF	TGTGCCAGTAGTATTGGGACAGCGAACACTGAAGCTTTCTTT
TRBV28	TRBJ2-1	TRBD2	once	CASRERIAGVNEQFF	TGTGCCAGCAGGGAGAGAATAGCGGGGGTCAATGAGCAGTTCTTC
TRBV5-1	TRBJ2-7	TRBD1	.	CASSWGTGYSYEQYF	TGCGCCAGCAGCTGGGGGACAGGGTATTCCTACGAGCAGTACTTC
TRBV5-4	TRBJ2-6	.	.	CASSSGGGGSGANVLTF	TGTGCCAGCAGCTCTGGGGGGGGCGGCTCTGGGGCCAACGTCCTGACTTTC
TRBV28	TRBJ1-2	.	.	CASRPTTGDYGYTF	TGTGCCAGCAGACCCACGACAGGCGACTATGGCTACACCTTC
TRBV29-1	TRBJ2-6	TRBD1	once	CSVVGDSFTGANVLTF	TGCAGCGTTGTGGGGGACAGTTTTACTGGGGCCAACGTCCTGACTTTC
TRBV28	TRBJ1-1	.	.	CASNSADSIANTEAFF	TGTGCCAGCAATTCCGCGGACAGTATAGCGAACACTGAAGCTTTCTTT
TRBV7-9	TRBJ1-6	.	many	CASSARGGNSPLHF	TGTGCCAGCAGCGCCAGGGGAGGGAATTCACCCCTCCACTTT
TRBV4-1	TRBJ1-3	.	.	CASSHLFGGGTGNTIYF	TGCGCCAGCAGCCACCTATTCGGCGGGGGCACTGGAAACACCATATATTTT
TRBV7-8	TRBJ1-5	.	.	CASRPGVSSNQPQHF	TGTGCCAGCAGACCAGGGGTTAGTAGCAATCAGCCCCAGCATTTT
TRBV19	TRBJ1-2	TRBD1	.	CARAPGQGNRNYGYTF	TGTGCCAGGGCGCCGGGACAGGGTAATAGGAACTATGGCTACACCTTC
TRBV6-1	TRBJ2-4	.	.	CASSRIGTGKNIQYF	TGTGCCAGCAGCAGAATTGGTACGGGCAAAAACATTCAGTACTTC
TRBV7-2	TRBJ2-1	.	.	CASSDSLGNEQFF	TGTGCCAGCAGTGACTCCTTGGGCAATGAGCAGTTCTTC
TRBV14	TRBJ1-4	.	.	CASSPRDPGREKLFF	TGTGCCAGCAGCCCCCGGGACCCCGGGAGGGAAAAACTGTTTTTT
TRBV7-6	TRBJ2-5	.	.	CASSLLLGGQETQYF	TGTGCCAGCAGCTTACTACTCGGGGGCCAAGAGACCCAGTACTTC
TRBV2	TRBJ2-7	TRBD1	few	CASSVQGFYEQYF	TGTGCCAGCAGTGTACAGGGGTTCTACGAGCAGTACTTC
TRBV2	TRBJ1-5	TRBD1	.	CASSRTGANQPQHF	TGTGCCAGCAGTCGGACAGGGGCCAATCAGCCCCAGCATTTT
TRBV5-5	TRBJ2-5	TRBD2	.	CASSLGWTSVQETQYF	TGTGCCAGCAGCCTGGGCTGGACTAGCGTACAAGAGACCCAGTACTTC
TRBV7-3	TRBJ2-1	.	.	CASSLNEDNEQFF	TGTGCCAGCAGCTTAAACGAGGACAATGAGCAGTTCTTC
TRBV6-5	TRBJ1-2	TRBD1	.	CASSYIAGTGGLGYTF	TGTGCCAGCAGTTACATTGCCGGGACAGGGGGCCTTGGCTACACCTTC
TRBV25-1	TRBJ1-5	TRBD1	.	CASSPGQGFGQPQHF	TGTGCCAGCAGTCCGGGACAGGGATTCGGTCAGCCCCAGCATTTT
TRBV30	TRBJ2-3	TRBD1	few	CAWTRAGGTQYF	TGTGCCTGGACCCGGGCAGGGGGAACGCAGTATTTT